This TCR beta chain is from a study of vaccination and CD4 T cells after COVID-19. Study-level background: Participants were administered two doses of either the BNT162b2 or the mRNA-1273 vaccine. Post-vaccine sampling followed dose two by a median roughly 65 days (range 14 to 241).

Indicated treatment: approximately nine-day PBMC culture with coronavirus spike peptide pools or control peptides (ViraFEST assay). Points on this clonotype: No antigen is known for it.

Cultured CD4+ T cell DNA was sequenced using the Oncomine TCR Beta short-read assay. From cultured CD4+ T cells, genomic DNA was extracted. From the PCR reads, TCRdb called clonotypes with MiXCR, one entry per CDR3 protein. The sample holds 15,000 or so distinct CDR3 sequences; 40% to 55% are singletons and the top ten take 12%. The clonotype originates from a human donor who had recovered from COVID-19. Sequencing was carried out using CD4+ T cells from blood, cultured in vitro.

The chain's CDR3 is CASRLAGNTEAFF. CDR3 bases: TGTGCCAGCAGACTAGCGGGGAACACTGAAGCTTTCTTT. The chain employs TRBV7-9 and TRBJ1-1; D is unclear. The CDR3 loop spans 13 amino acids. CDR1 and CDR2 from the germline V gene are SEHNR and FQNEAQ (reference sequence). Trimming left V 6 bases short and J 1 base short, with 9 bases between.